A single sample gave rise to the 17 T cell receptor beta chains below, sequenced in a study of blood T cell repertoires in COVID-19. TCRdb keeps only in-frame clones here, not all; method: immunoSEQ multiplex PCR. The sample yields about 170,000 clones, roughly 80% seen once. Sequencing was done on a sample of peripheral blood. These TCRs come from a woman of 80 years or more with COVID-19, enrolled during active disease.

CDR3 DNA: TGTGCCAGCAGTTTCCCGGGAGGTGGGTACGAGCAGTACTTC. Protein product: CASSFPGGGYEQYF. The chain uses TRBV6-5 and TRBJ2-7, with TRBD2 identical over 7 bases. Germline V gives CDR1 MNHEY, CDR2 SVGAGI. This CDR3 has 14 residues. The junction had 7 bases not matched to a gene; V was cut back by 4 bases and J by 4 bases.

The CDR3 bases are TGTGCCAGCAGTAAGGGGGAGGGTCAGCCCCAGCATTTT. It yields the protein CASSKGEGQPQHF. The rearrangement uses TRBV7-3 and TRBJ1-5, with a weak D call TRBD1 (6 bases). V was pared by 6 bases and J by 6 bases, with 12 bases between. Germline CDR1 and CDR2: SGHTA and FQGTGA. CDR3 size: 13 residues.

The chain's CDR3 is CASSGSDRGSGKLFF. The CDR3 DNA is TGTGCCAGCAGTGGCAGCGACAGGGGTAGCGGAAAACTGTTTTTT. V usage is TRBV2 and J usage is TRBJ1-4; 8 bases are a match to TRBD1. The germline gives CDR1 SNHLY, CDR2 FYNNEI. The J segment lost 10 bases and the V segment lost 4 bases, leaving 11 bases of the junction unmatched. The CDR3 extends over 15 amino acids.

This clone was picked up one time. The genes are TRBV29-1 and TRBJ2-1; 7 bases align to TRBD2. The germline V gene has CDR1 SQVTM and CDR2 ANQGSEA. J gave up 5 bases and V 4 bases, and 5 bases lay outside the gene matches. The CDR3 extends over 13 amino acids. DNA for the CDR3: TGCAGCGTTGGGGGACTACTAAACAATGAGCAGTTCTTC. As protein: CSVGGLLNNEQFF.

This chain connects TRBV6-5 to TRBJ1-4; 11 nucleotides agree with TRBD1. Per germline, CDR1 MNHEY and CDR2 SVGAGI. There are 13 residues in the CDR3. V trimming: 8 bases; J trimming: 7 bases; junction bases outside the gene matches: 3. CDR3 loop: CASSDRGREKLFF. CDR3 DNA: TGTGCCAGCTCGGACAGGGGGCGTGAAAAACTGTTTTTT.

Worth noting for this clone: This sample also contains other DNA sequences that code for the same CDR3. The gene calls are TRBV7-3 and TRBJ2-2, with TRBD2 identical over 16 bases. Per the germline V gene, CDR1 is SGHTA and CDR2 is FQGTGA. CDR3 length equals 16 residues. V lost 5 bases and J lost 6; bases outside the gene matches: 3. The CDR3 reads CASSQGLAGGAGELFF. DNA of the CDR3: TGTGCCAGCAGCCAGGGACTAGCGGGAGGGGCCGGGGAGCTGTTTTTT.

The CDR3 is CASSLVGRGFGEQFF. In nucleotides, the CDR3 is TGCGCCAGCAGCTTGGTGGGCAGGGGGTTTGGGGAGCAGTTCTTC. The chain recombines TRBV5-1 with TRBJ2-1; TRBD1 matches 7 bases. Germline CDR1 SGHRS, CDR2 YFSETQ. CDR3 length: 15 amino acids. The trim removed 0 bases at V and 10 bases at J, leaving 10 bases unmatched.

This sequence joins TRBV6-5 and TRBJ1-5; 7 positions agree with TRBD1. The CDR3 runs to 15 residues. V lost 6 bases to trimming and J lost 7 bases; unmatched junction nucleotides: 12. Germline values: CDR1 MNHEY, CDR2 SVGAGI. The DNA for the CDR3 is TGTGCCAGCAGGGGGGACAGTCGGTGGGACCAGCCCCAGCATTTT. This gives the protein CASRGDSRWDQPQHF.

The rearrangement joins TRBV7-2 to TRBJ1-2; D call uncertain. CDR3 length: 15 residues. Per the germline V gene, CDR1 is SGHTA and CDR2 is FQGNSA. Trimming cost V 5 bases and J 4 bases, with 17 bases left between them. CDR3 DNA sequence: TGTGCCAGCAGCCCTCACGTTCGGGGAGCCTATGGCTACACCTTC. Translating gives CASSPHVRGAYGYTF.

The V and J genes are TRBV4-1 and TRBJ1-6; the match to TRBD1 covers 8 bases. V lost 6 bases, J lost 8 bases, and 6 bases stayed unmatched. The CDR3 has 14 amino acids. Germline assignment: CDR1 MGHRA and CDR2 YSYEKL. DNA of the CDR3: TGCGCCAGCAGTCGACAGGGGATGGATTCACCCCTCCACTTT. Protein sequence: CASSRQGMDSPLHF.

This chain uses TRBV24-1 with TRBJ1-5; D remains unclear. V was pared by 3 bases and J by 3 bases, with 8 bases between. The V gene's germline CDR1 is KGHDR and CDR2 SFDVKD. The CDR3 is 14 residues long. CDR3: CATSDPEPNQPQHF. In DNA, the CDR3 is TGTGCCACCAGTGATCCAGAACCCAATCAGCCCCAGCATTTT.

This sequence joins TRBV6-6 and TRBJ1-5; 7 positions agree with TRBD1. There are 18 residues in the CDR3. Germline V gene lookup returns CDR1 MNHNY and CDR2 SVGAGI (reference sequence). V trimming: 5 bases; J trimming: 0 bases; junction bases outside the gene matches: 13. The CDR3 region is CASSPQEGAGYSNQPQHF. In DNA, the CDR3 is TGTGCCAGCAGTCCCCAGGAGGGGGCCGGGTATAGCAATCAGCCCCAGCATTTT.

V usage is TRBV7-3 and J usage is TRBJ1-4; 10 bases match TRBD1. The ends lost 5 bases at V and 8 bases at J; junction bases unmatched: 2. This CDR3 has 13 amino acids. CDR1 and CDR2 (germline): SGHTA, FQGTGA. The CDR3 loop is CASSRGQGEKLFF. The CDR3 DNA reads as TGTGCCAGCAGCCGGGGACAGGGGGAAAAACTGTTTTTT.

The CDR3 DNA reads as TGTGCCAGCAGCGTTCGGGACAGATTGGGTGGCTACACCTTC. Translated, it gives CASSVRDRLGGYTF. The gene calls are TRBV9 and TRBJ1-2; 7 nucleotides agree with TRBD1. The germline V gene encodes CDR1 SGDLS and CDR2 YYNGEE. J was trimmed by 7 bases and V by 2 bases; bases with no gene match: 8. The CDR3 consists of 14 residues.

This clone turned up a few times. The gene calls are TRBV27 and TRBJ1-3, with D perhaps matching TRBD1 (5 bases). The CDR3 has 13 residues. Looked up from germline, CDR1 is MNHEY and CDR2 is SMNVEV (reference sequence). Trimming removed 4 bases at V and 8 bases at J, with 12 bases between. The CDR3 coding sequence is TGTGCCAGCAGTTCCAGTCCGGGGGACACCATATATTTT. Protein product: CASSSSPGDTIYF.

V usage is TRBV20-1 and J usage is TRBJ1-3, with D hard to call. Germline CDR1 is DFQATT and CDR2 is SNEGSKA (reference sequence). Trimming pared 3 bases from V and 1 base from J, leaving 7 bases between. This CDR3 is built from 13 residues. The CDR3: CSASGRSGNTIYF. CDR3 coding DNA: TGCAGTGCTAGTGGTAGATCTGGAAACACCATATATTTT.

This CDR3 reads CASSRSGTGELFF. The DNA of the CDR3 is TGTGCCAGCTCGCGGAGCGGCACCGGGGAGCTGTTTTTT. The chain carries TRBV18 and TRBJ2-2; D possibly corresponds to TRBD2 (5 bases). Trimming removed 6 bases at V and 4 bases at J, with 9 bases between. The CDR3 covers 13 residues. Germline CDR1 KGHSH, CDR2 LQKENI.